The clone carrying this T cell receptor beta chain was observed a handful of times. Its target is unknown. CDR1 MNHNS and CDR2 SASEGT come from the germline V gene. The CDR3 sequence is 11 residues long. The V and J ends lost 4 bases and 11 bases respectively, with 12 bases between them. This record comes from a study of metastatic and nonmetastatic thyroid tumors. The study's findings and limits: The reported finding was significantly higher TCR beta diversity in malignant thyroid tumors relative to benign nodules, in blood and tumor.

Using MiXCR, TCRdb re-called clones from the PCR reads. The table has tens of thousands of clones, around 43% seen once; the top ten hold approximately 25%. Every patient was untreated before thyroid surgery. This TCR was sampled from a male donor with papillary thyroid cancer or a benign thyroid nodule (not recorded which). Some clones in this sample may be carry-over from other donors' samples. The specimen was tumor tissue. The J gene is TRBJ2-7, the V gene TRBV6-1, with D tentatively TRBD2 (5 bases). CDR3 DNA: TGTGCCAGCAGTGTCGGTATACTAGAGTACTTC. This translates into CASSVGILEYF.